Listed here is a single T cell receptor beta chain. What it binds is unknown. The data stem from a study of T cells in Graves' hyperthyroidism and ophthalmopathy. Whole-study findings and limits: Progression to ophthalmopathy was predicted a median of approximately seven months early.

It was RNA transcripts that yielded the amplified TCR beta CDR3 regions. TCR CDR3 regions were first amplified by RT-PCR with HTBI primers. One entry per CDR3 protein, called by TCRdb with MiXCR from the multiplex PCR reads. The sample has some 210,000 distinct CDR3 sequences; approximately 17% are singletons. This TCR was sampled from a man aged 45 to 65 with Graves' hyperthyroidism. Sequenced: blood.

The CDR3 bases are TGTGCCAGCAGCCAAGATAAGGGACTAGGCTCCTACGAGCAGTACTTC. It yields the protein CASSQDKGLGSYEQYF. The J gene is TRBJ2-7, the V gene TRBV4-2, with 8 bases identical to TRBD2. This CDR3 is built from 16 residues. Germline values: CDR1 LGHNA, CDR2 YNFKEQ. V lost 0 bases, J lost 0 bases, and 4 bases stayed unmatched.